This TCR beta chain was recovered during a study of shared clonotypes between healthy human individuals. Study results and limitations: Larger richness was generally estimated for naive than memory subsets. Four donors shared approximately 5% of their naive CD4 clonotypes.

V lost 2 bases, J lost 6 bases, and 10 bases lay in between. The CDR3 runs 14 residues. The V gene's germline CDR1 is MNHNS and CDR2 SASEGT. CD8 cells regarded as naive lacked CD45RO, were positively chosen for CCR7, and omitted terminally differentiated effector memory CD45RA+ cells. As handled by the study authors: Filtering of immunoSEQ junctional sequences could not match full-length read filtering. Clones were read by immunoSEQ multiplex PCR, and TCRdb kept only the in-frame ones, dropping some. The V and J calls and clone size were taken over from that table, and D and trimming were inferred from the DNA. In the table there are some 2,100,000 clones, approximately 94% of which are singletons. Comment on this clone: The antigen is not known.

The TCR comes from a man between 18 and 35 years old in good health. Some clones in this sample may be carry-over from other donors' samples. The source material was naive CD8+ T cells from PBMCs. This chain links TRBV6-1 with TRBJ2-2; no clear D. This CDR3 is CASSEPPKAGELFF. The DNA for the CDR3 is TGTGCCAGCAGTGAACCCCCAAAAGCCGGGGAGCTGTTTTTT.